This is a list of T cell receptor beta chains from one sample in a study of T cell changes during pregnancy in multiple sclerosis. TCRdb's copy holds only in-frame clones and misses some; the assay was immunoSEQ multiplex PCR. Counted here are about 44,000 clones, roughly 96% occurring once; the ten biggest clones make up roughly 0.8%. The sample in question was peripheral blood, obtained in the second trimester of pregnancy. The receptor source for this set is a female donor with multiple sclerosis, enrolled in a pregnancy study. Both conserved end residues are part of each CDR3. D genes are given only for firm matches. Where a row states a size, it is once, few, many or the class of an expanded clone; other rows omit it.

D: TRBD1
V: TRBV7-9
size: once
J: TRBJ1-5
length: 14
DNA: TGTGCCAGCAGCCGGACAGGGAGAAATCAGCCCCAGCATTTT
CDR3: CASSRTGRNQPQHF

D: TRBD2
V: TRBV6-6
size: NA
J: TRBJ2-5
length: 14
DNA: TGTGCCAGCAGGAAAGCGGGGGGGCCAGAGACCCAGTACTTC
CDR3: CASRKAGGPETQYF

D: NA
V: TRBV2
size: NA
J: TRBJ1-5
length: 12
DNA: TGTGCCAGCAGGACAGGCATTTTGCCCCAGCATTTT
CDR3: CASRTGILPQHF

D: TRBD2
V: TRBV4-1
size: NA
J: TRBJ2-7
length: 16
DNA: TGCGCCAGCAGTCGCTTGCAGGGACTAGCTCCCTACGAGCAGTACTTC
CDR3: CASSRLQGLAPYEQYF

D: TRBD1
V: TRBV25-1
size: NA
J: TRBJ2-7
length: 13
DNA: TGTGCCAGCAGCCCGACAGGGGTCCACGAGCAGTACTTC
CDR3: CASSPTGVHEQYF

D: NA
V: TRBV5-1
size: few
J: TRBJ1-2
length: 13
DNA: TGCGCCAGCAGCTACGGACAGAACTATGGCTACACCTTC
CDR3: CASSYGQNYGYTF

D: NA
V: TRBV6-1
size: NA
J: TRBJ2-7
length: 13
DNA: TGTGCCAGCAGTGATCAGGGGTTGGTAGAGCAGTACTTC
CDR3: CASSDQGLVEQYF

D: NA
V: TRBV7-9
size: NA
J: TRBJ2-1
length: 13
DNA: TGTGCCAGCAGCTTAGGGGCCTGGGATGAGCAGTTCTTC
CDR3: CASSLGAWDEQFF

D: NA
V: TRBV5-4
size: few
J: TRBJ1-1
length: 13
DNA: TGTGCCAGCAGCCCGGGTCCTTACACTGAAGCTTTCTTT
CDR3: CASSPGPYTEAFF

D: NA
V: TRBV9
size: NA
J: TRBJ2-3
length: 12
DNA: TGTGCCAGCAGCCCCCGGGAGGATACGCAGTATTTT
CDR3: CASSPREDTQYF

D: TRBD2
V: TRBV2
size: NA
J: TRBJ2-1
length: 14
DNA: TGTGCCAGCACCCGGACTAGCACCATCGGTGAGCAGTTCTTC
CDR3: CASTRTSTIGEQFF

D: NA
V: TRBV4-3
size: NA
J: TRBJ1-1
length: 14
DNA: TGCGCCAGCAGCCAAGAACCGGGGGACACTGAAGCTTTCTTT
CDR3: CASSQEPGDTEAFF

D: NA
V: TRBV11-2
size: NA
J: TRBJ2-3
length: 15
DNA: TGTGCCAGCGGTCGACTAGAGCGGGGCACAGATACGCAGTATTTT
CDR3: CASGRLERGTDTQYF

D: TRBD1
V: TRBV25-1
size: NA
J: TRBJ2-5
length: 17
DNA: TGTGCCAGCAGTGAATTGGGCAGGGGGCAGAAACAAGAGACCCAGTACTTC
CDR3: CASSELGRGQKQETQYF

D: NA
V: TRBV7-2
size: once
J: TRBJ1-1
length: 14
DNA: TGTGCCAGCAGCTTAGCAGGGGTGAACACTGAAGCTTTCTTT
CDR3: CASSLAGVNTEAFF

D: TRBD1
V: TRBV6-6
size: NA
J: TRBJ1-2
length: 16
DNA: TGTGCCAGCAGTTACGCCGGGACAGGTTCTAACTATGGCTACACCTTC
CDR3: CASSYAGTGSNYGYTF

D: TRBD2
V: TRBV27
size: NA
J: TRBJ2-1
length: 15
DNA: TGTGCCAGCAGTAATCGACTAGCGGGAGACAATGAGCAGTTCTTC
CDR3: CASSNRLAGDNEQFF

D: NA
V: TRBV5-1
size: once
J: TRBJ1-1
length: 12
DNA: TGCGCCAGCAGCTTGAGCGGAGTTGAAGCTTTCTTT
CDR3: CASSLSGVEAFF

D: TRBD1
V: TRBV14
size: medium-sized
J: TRBJ1-1
length: 13
DNA: TGTGCCAGCAGCCAGGGGACAGGGACTGAAGCTTTCTTT
CDR3: CASSQGTGTEAFF

D: TRBD2
V: TRBV19
size: NA
J: TRBJ2-3
length: 14
DNA: TGTGCCAGTAGTAAGCCTAGCGGGGGGCGGACGCAGTATTTT
CDR3: CASSKPSGGRTQYF

D: NA
V: TRBV28
size: NA
J: TRBJ2-6
length: 15
DNA: TGTGCCAGCGCACCAAGGGGCTCTGGGGCCAACGTCCTGACTTTC
CDR3: CASAPRGSGANVLTF

D: NA
V: TRBV15
size: NA
J: TRBJ2-2
length: 15
DNA: TGTGCCACCAGCAGAATACAGGGAAACACCGGGGAGCTGTTTTTT
CDR3: CATSRIQGNTGELFF

D: NA
V: TRBV4-1
size: NA
J: TRBJ2-2
length: 13
DNA: TGCGCCAGCAGCCGCGTCAACCCCGGGGAGCTGTTTTTT
CDR3: CASSRVNPGELFF

D: TRBD1
V: TRBV14
size: NA
J: TRBJ2-3
length: 14
DNA: TGTGCCAGCAGGAACAGGGGCCAAGGAGATACGCAGTATTTT
CDR3: CASRNRGQGDTQYF

D: TRBD1
V: TRBV9
size: NA
J: TRBJ1-1
length: 15
DNA: TGTGCCAGCAGCCCTCACCCGGACAGGTCCACTGAAGCTTTCTTT
CDR3: CASSPHPDRSTEAFF

D: NA
V: TRBV27
size: NA
J: TRBJ1-5
length: 15
DNA: TGTGCCAGCAGTCCCCGGGAGGGGATGAATCAGCCCCAGCATTTT
CDR3: CASSPREGMNQPQHF

D: TRBD2
V: TRBV2
size: NA
J: TRBJ2-7
length: 13
DNA: TGTGCCACCGGCCGGGAGGGCCGGGTCGAGCAGTACTTC
CDR3: CATGREGRVEQYF

D: NA
V: TRBV6-1
size: NA
J: TRBJ1-2
length: 15
DNA: TGTGCCAGCAGAGCCTTGGCAGGGAACAGTTATGGCTACACCTTC
CDR3: CASRALAGNSYGYTF

D: TRBD1
V: TRBV5-1
size: NA
J: TRBJ2-7
length: 13
DNA: TGCGCCAGCAGCGGACAGGGGACCTACGAGCAGTACTTC
CDR3: CASSGQGTYEQYF

D: NA
V: TRBV11-2
size: NA
J: TRBJ2-2
length: 13
DNA: TGTGCCAGCAGCTTGAGATACACCGGGGAGCTGTTTTTT
CDR3: CASSLRYTGELFF

D: NA
V: TRBV7-3
size: NA
J: TRBJ2-5
length: 15
DNA: TGTGCCAGCAGCTTCGGGACACACCCACAAGAGACCCAGTACTTC
CDR3: CASSFGTHPQETQYF

D: NA
V: TRBV6-6
size: once
J: TRBJ1-1
length: 16
DNA: TGTGCCAGCAGCCCCGGAGGGACCCTCCTGAACACTGAAGCTTTCTTT
CDR3: CASSPGGTLLNTEAFF

D: NA
V: TRBV10-3
size: NA
J: TRBJ1-4
length: 15
DNA: TGTGCCGCTCGGAACAGCTTTGCAACTAATGAAAAACTGTTTTTT
CDR3: CAARNSFATNEKLFF

D: TRBD1
V: TRBV6-5
size: NA
J: TRBJ1-1
length: 15
DNA: TGTGCCAGCAGGGTCTCCGGGACAGCGAACACTGAAGCTTTCTTT
CDR3: CASRVSGTANTEAFF

D: TRBD2
V: TRBV7-9
size: NA
J: TRBJ2-4
length: 17
DNA: TGTGCCAGCAGCTCCCGGGGGACTAGCGGGATCCCAAACATTCAGTACTTC
CDR3: CASSSRGTSGIPNIQYF

D: NA
V: TRBV5-1
size: NA
J: TRBJ1-4
length: 15
DNA: TGCGCCAGCAGCTTGGTCGGGACATCGGGGGAAAAACTGTTTTTT
CDR3: CASSLVGTSGEKLFF

D: NA
V: TRBV21-1
size: NA
J: TRBJ1-2
length: 17
DNA: TGTGCCAGCAGCAGCCGGGACAGGGGGCGCCGGGTTCGTGGCTACACCTTC
CDR3: CASSSRDRGRRVRGYTF

D: NA
V: TRBV7-2
size: NA
J: TRBJ1-5
length: 17
DNA: TGTGCCAGCAGCTCCCGTGGGACTTATGGAAGCAACCAGCCCCAGCATTTT
CDR3: CASSSRGTYGSNQPQHF

D: TRBD2
V: TRBV2
size: NA
J: TRBJ2-1
length: 16
DNA: TGTGCCAGCAGTGAAGGCCAGGGACTAGTTTACAATGAGCAGTTCTTC
CDR3: CASSEGQGLVYNEQFF

D: TRBD1
V: TRBV23-1
size: NA
J: TRBJ2-7
length: 14
DNA: TGCGCCAGTCCCCGGGACAGGGGTTACTACGAGCAGTACTTC
CDR3: CASPRDRGYYEQYF

D: TRBD2
V: TRBV7-9
size: NA
J: TRBJ2-5
length: 14
DNA: TGTGCCAGCAGCTACGGACTAGACCGAGAGACCCAGTACTTC
CDR3: CASSYGLDRETQYF

D: NA
V: TRBV7-9
size: NA
J: TRBJ2-4
length: 18
DNA: TGTGCCAGCAGCTTAGTCCCATTCAGGGGAGAGGCCAAAAACATTCAGTACTTC
CDR3: CASSLVPFRGEAKNIQYF

D: NA
V: TRBV5-1
size: NA
J: TRBJ2-1
length: 15
DNA: TGCGCCAGCAGCTTGCGGGAGAGAGTTGGGAATGAGCAGTTCTTC
CDR3: CASSLRERVGNEQFF

D: TRBD1
V: TRBV5-1
size: NA
J: TRBJ1-2
length: 16
DNA: TGCGCCAGCAGCTTGGAGCCAGGACAGGAGCGGAATGGCTACACCTTC
CDR3: CASSLEPGQERNGYTF

D: TRBD2
V: TRBV7-3
size: NA
J: TRBJ2-1
length: 15
DNA: TGTGCCAGCAGGCCTAGCGGGGGGGTAGGGTCGGAGCAGTTCTTC
CDR3: CASRPSGGVGSEQFF

D: NA
V: TRBV9
size: NA
J: TRBJ2-2
length: 14
DNA: TGTGCCAGCAGCGGGCACCCGAACACCGGGGAGCTGTTTTTT
CDR3: CASSGHPNTGELFF

D: NA
V: TRBV6-1
size: NA
J: TRBJ2-5
length: 13
DNA: TGTGCCAGCAGTGAAGGGACAGCGGAGACCCAGTACTTC
CDR3: CASSEGTAETQYF

D: TRBD1
V: TRBV28
size: NA
J: TRBJ1-1
length: 15
DNA: TGTGCCAGCAGTAAAGGGGGCGGTAAGAACACTGAAGCTTTCTTT
CDR3: CASSKGGGKNTEAFF

D: NA
V: TRBV19
size: NA
J: TRBJ1-6
length: 15
DNA: TGTGCCAGTAGTATCGGAGGGAACTATAATTCACCCCTCCACTTT
CDR3: CASSIGGNYNSPLHF

D: NA
V: TRBV5-1
size: NA
J: TRBJ1-2
length: 16
DNA: TGCGCCAGCAGCGGGGGGGCTCTAGGTATGGACTATGGCTACACCTTC
CDR3: CASSGGALGMDYGYTF

D: NA
V: TRBV2
size: NA
J: TRBJ2-7
length: 16
DNA: TGTGCCAGCAGTGGTTCCCGGGACTTCAGCTCCTACGAGCAGTACTTC
CDR3: CASSGSRDFSSYEQYF

D: NA
V: TRBV19
size: NA
J: TRBJ1-2
length: 13
DNA: TGTGCCAGTAGCGCGGGACGCGTCTATGGCTACACCTTC
CDR3: CASSAGRVYGYTF

D: TRBD1
V: TRBV5-4
size: NA
J: TRBJ1-4
length: 13
DNA: TGTGCCAGCAGCTCAGGACAGGGCGGGGAACTGTTTTTT
CDR3: CASSSGQGGELFF

D: NA
V: TRBV2
size: NA
J: TRBJ2-6
length: 17
DNA: TGTGCCAGCAGTGACGTGTTACAGGGCTCTGGGGCCAACGTCCTGACTTTC
CDR3: CASSDVLQGSGANVLTF